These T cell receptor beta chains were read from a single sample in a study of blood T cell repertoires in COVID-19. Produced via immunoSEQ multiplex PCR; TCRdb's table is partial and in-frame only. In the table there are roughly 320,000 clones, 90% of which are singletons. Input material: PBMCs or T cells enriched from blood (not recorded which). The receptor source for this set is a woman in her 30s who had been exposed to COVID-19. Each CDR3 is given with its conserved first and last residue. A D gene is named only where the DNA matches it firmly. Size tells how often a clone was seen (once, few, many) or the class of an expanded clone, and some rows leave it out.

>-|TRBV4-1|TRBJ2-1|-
CASSQEGGRGYNEQFF
TGCGCCAGCAGCCAAGAAGGAGGGCGCGGGTACAATGAGCAGTTCTTC
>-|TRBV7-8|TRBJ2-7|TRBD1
CATDRDPRGRYEQYF
TGTGCCACCGACCGGGACCCCAGGGGGAGATACGAGCAGTACTTC
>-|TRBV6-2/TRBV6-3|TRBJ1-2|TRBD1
CASSFAGQGAYGYTF
TGTGCCAGCAGTTTCGCAGGACAGGGAGCCTATGGCTACACCTTC
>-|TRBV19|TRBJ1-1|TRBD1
CASSIGDRGRLEAFF
TGTGCCAGTAGTATCGGGGACAGGGGGCGGCTTGAAGCTTTCTTT
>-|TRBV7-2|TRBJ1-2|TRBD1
CASSSWGRGHGYTF
TGTGCCAGCAGCTCATGGGGCAGGGGGCATGGCTACACCTTC
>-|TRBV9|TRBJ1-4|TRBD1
CASSVAGQGGEKLFF
TGTGCCAGCAGCGTAGCTGGTCAGGGGGGTGAAAAACTGTTTTTT
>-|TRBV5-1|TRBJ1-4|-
CASSLRTDEKLFF
TGCGCCAGCAGCTTGAGAACAGACGAAAAACTGTTTTTT
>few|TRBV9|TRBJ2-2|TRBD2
CASSKGLATGELFF
TGTGCCAGCAGCAAGGGACTAGCTACCGGGGAGCTGTTTTTT
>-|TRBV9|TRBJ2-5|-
CASSVVGTSEETQYF
TGTGCCAGCAGCGTCGTCGGGACATCGGAAGAGACCCAGTACTTC
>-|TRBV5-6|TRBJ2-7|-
CASSLYPLGTAYEQYF
TGTGCCAGCAGCTTGTATCCACTAGGTACTGCCTACGAGCAGTACTTC
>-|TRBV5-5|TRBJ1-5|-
CASSLYSPSNQPQHF
TGTGCCAGCAGCTTGTACAGTCCAAGCAATCAGCCCCAGCATTTT
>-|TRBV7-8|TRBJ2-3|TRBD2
CASSRGGSTADTQYF
TGTGCCAGCAGCCGCGGGGGTAGCACGGCAGATACGCAGTATTTT